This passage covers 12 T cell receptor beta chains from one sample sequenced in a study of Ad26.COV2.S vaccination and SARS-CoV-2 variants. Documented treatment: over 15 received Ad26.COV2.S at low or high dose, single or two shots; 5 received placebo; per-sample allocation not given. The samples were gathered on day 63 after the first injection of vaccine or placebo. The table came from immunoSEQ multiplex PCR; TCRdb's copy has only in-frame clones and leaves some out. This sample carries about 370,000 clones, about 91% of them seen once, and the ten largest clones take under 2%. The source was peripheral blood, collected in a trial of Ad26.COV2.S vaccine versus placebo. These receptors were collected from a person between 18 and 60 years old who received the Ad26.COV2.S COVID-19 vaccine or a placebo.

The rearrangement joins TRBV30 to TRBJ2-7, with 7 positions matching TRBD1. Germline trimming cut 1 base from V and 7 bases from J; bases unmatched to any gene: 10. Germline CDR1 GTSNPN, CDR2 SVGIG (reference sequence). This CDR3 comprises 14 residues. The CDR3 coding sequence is TGTGCCTGGAGTGAAACAAGACAGGGTGGAGAGCAGTACTTC. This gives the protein CAWSETRQGGEQYF.

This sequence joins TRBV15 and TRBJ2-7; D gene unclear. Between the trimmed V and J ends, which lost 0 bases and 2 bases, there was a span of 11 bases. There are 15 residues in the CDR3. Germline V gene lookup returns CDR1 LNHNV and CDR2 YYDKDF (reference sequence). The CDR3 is CATSRERGGAYEQYF. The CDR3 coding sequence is TGTGCCACCAGCAGAGAACGCGGCGGAGCCTACGAGCAGTACTTC.

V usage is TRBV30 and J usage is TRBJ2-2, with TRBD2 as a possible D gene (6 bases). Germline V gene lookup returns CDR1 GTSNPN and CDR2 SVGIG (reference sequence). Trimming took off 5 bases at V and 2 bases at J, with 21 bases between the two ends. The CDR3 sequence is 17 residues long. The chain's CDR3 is CAWGKGSGAGNTGELFF. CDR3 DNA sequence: TGTGCCTGGGGGAAGGGATCGGGAGCTGGTAACACCGGGGAGCTGTTTTTT.

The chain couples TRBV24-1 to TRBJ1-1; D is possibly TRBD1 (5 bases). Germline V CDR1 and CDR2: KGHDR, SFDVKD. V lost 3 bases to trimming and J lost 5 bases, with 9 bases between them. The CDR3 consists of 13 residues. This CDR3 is CATSDNGGTEAFF. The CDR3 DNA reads TGTGCCACCAGTGATAACGGGGGTACTGAAGCTTTCTTT.

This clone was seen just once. For the CDR3, the DNA is TGTGCCAGCAGCCAAGAGGGCCTCACCTACAATGAGCAGTTCTTC. This encodes CASSQEGLTYNEQFF. The chain employs TRBV4-2 and TRBJ2-1; D unclear. Germline assignment: CDR1 LGHNA and CDR2 YNFKEQ. The CDR3 loop spans 15 amino acids. V shed 0 bases and J shed 2 bases, with 8 bases lying between them.

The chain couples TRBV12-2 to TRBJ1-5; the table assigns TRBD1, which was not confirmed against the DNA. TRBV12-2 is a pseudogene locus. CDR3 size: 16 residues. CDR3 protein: CASRVIQEDSNQPQHF. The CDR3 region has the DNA TGTGCAAGTCGCGTAATACAGGAAGATAGCAATCAGCCCCAGCATTTT.

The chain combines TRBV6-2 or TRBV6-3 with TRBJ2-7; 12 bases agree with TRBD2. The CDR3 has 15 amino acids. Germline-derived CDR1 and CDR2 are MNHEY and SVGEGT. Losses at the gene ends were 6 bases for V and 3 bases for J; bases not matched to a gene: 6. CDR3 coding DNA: TGTGCCAGCAGCTCCAGACTAGCGGGAGACTACGAGCAGTACTTC. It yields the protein CASSSRLAGDYEQYF.

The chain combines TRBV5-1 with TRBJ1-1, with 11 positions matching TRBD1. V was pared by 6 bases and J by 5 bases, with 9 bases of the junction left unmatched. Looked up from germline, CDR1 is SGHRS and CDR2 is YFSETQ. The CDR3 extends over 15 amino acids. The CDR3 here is CASIEGQGVGTEAFF. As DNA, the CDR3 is TGCGCCAGCATAGAGGGACAGGGGGTAGGGACTGAAGCTTTCTTT.

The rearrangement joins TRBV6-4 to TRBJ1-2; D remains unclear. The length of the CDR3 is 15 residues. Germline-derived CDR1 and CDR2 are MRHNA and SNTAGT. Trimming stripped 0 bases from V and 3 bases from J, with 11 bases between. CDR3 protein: CASSDSAQKDYGYTF. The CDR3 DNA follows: TGTGCCAGCAGTGACTCGGCTCAGAAGGACTATGGCTACACCTTC.

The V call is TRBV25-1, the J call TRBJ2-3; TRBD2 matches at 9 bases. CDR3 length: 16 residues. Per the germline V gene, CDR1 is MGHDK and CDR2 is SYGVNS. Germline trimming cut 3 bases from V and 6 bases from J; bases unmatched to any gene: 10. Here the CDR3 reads CASSDPGLAGSDTQYF. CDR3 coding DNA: TGTGCCAGCAGTGACCCCGGGCTAGCGGGAAGCGATACGCAGTATTTT.

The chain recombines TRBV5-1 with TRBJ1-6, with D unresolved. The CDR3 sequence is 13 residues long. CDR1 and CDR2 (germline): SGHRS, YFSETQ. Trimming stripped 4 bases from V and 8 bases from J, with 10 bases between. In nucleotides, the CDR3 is TGCGCCAGCAGCCTCGGTCTCGATTCACCCCTCCACTTT. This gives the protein CASSLGLDSPLHF.

The CDR3, as DNA: TGCAGTGCTAGTCCCAGAACCAAAAACATTCAGTACTTC. Residues: CSASPRTKNIQYF. The J gene is TRBJ2-4, the V gene TRBV20-1, with D unclear. The CDR3 runs to 13 residues. V lost 3 bases and J lost 2, with 8 bases in between. Looked up from germline, CDR1 is DFQATT and CDR2 is SNEGSKA (reference sequence).